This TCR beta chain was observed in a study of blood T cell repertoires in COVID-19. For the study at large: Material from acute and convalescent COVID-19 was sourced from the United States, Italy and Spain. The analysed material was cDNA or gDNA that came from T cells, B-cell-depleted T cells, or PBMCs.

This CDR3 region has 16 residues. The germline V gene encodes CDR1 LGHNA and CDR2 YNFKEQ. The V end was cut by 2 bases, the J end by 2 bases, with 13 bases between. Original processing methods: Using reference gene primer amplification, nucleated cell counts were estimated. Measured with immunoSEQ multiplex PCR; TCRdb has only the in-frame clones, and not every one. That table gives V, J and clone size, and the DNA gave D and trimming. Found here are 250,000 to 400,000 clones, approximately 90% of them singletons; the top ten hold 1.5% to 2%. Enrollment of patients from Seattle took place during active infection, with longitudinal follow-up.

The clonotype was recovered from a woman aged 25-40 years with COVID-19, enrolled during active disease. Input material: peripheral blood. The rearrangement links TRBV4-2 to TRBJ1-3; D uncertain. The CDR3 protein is CASSQSTVPPGNTIYF. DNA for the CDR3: TGTGCCAGCAGCCAATCCACGGTTCCACCTGGAAACACCATATATTTT.